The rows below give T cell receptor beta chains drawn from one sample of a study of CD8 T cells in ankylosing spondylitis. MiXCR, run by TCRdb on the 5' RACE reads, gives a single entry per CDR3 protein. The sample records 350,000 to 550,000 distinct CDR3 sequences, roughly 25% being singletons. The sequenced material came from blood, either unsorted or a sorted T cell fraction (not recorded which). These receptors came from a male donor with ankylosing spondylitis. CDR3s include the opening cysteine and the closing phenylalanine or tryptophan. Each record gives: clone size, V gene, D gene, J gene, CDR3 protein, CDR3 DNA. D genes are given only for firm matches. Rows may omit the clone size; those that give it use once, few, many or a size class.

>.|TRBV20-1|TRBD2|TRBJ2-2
CSARDAGLAGRGELFF
TGCAGTGCTAGAGATGCGGGACTAGCAGGAAGAGGGGAGCTGTTTTTT
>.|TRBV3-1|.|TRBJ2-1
CASSRAAGSYNEQFF
TGTGCCAGCAGCCGGGCTGCGGGCTCCTACAATGAGCAGTTCTTC
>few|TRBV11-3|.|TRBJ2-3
CASSSPPRYTDTQYF
TGTGCCAGCAGCTCCCCACCTAGATACACAGATACGCAGTATTTT
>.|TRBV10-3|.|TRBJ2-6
CAISESGQHSGANVLTF
TGTGCCATCAGTGAGTCTGGACAGCACTCTGGGGCCAACGTCCTGACTTTC
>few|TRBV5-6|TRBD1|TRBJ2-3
CASSLGDRDTDTQYF
TGTGCCAGCAGCTTGGGGGACAGGGACACAGATACGCAGTATTTT
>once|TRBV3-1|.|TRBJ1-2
CASSQDRTARGYTF
TGTGCCAGCAGCCAAGATCGTACAGCGCGGGGCTACACCTTC
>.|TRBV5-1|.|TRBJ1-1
CASSLGSGTEAFF
TGCGCCAGCAGCTTGGGATCGGGGACTGAAGCTTTCTTT
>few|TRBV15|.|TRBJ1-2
CATSRDNLWGYTF
TGTGCCACCAGCAGAGATAATCTATGGGGCTACACCTTC
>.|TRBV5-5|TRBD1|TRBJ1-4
CASSLLQIGQGAYEKLFF
TGTGCCAGCAGCTTACTCCAGATAGGACAGGGGGCTTATGAAAAACTGTTTTTT
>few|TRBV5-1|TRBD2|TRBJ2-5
CASSSGRPQETQYF
TGCGCCAGCAGTAGCGGGAGGCCCCAAGAGACCCAGTACTTC
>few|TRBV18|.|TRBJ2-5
CASSPLKETQYF
TGTGCCAGCTCACCCCTCAAGGAGACCCAGTACTTC
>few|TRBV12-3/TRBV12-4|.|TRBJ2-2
CASSQNRETGELFF
TGTGCCAGCAGTCAGAACAGGGAGACCGGGGAGCTGTTTTTT
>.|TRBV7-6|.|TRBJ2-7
CASSLRLGGYEQYF
TGTGCCAGCAGCTTAAGACTAGGAGGCTACGAGCAGTACTTC
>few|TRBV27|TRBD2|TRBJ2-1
CASRLAGVFFF
TGTGCCAGCCGACTAGCGGGAGTCTTTTTCTTC
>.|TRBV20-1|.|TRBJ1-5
CSARDGAGDPNNQPQHF
TGCAGTGCTAGAGATGGGGCAGGGGACCCGAACAATCAGCCCCAGCATTTT
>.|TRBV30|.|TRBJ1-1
CAWSDTINTEAFF
TGTGCCTGGAGCGACACGATAAACACTGAAGCTTTCTTT
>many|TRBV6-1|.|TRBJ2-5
CASSKRTVGETQYF
TGTGCCAGCAGTAAGAGAACGGTGGGAGAGACCCAGTACTTC
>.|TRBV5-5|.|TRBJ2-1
CASSLGVGGLNEQFF
TGTGCCAGCAGCTTGGGCGTTGGGGGACTCAATGAGCAGTTCTTC
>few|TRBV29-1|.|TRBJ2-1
CSVEVTGAEQFF
TGCAGCGTTGAAGTAACGGGAGCGGAGCAGTTCTTC
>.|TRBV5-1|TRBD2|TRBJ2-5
CASSFFGAGGGETQYF
TGCGCCAGCAGCTTCTTTGGCGCGGGAGGCGGAGAGACCCAGTACTTC
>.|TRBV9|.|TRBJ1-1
CASSVAGNTEAFF
TGTGCCAGCAGCGTAGCCGGGAACACTGAAGCTTTCTTT
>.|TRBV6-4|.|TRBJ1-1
CASSDSRGGAFF
TGTGCCAGCAGTGACTCGAGGGGGGGTGCTTTCTTT
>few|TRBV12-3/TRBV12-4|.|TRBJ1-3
CASSFQGSGNTIYF
TGTGCCAGCAGTTTTCAGGGCTCTGGAAACACCATATATTTT
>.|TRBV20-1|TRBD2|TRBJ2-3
CSARHRFGGGRAKLTDTQYF
TGCAGTGCTAGACACCGCTTTGGTGGCGGGAGGGCCAAACTCACAGATACGCAGTATTTT
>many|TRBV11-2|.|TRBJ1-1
CASSRGMNTEAFF
TGTGCCAGCAGCCGGGGCATGAACACTGAAGCTTTCTTT
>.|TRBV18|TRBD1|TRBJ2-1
CASSPPNGEGARWNEQFF
TGTGCCAGCTCACCACCTAATGGAGAGGGGGCGCGGTGGAATGAGCAGTTCTTC
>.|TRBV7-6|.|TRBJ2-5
CASSGGRVREETQYF
TGTGCCAGCAGCGGAGGCAGAGTCAGGGAAGAGACCCAGTACTTC
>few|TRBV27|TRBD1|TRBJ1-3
CASSYRGQGDTIYF
TGTGCCAGCAGTTACCGGGGACAGGGTGACACCATATATTTT
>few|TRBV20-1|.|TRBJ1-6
CSARDLVHSDSPLHF
TGCAGTGCTAGAGATCTGGTACACTCGGATTCACCCCTCCACTTT
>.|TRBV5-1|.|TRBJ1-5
CASRAGSNQPQHF
TGCGCCAGCCGGGCGGGCTCCAATCAGCCCCAGCATTTT
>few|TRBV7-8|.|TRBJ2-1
CASTKSNWFIRDNEQFF
TGTGCCAGCACCAAAAGCAATTGGTTTATCCGGGACAATGAGCAGTTCTTC
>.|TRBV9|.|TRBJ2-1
CASIGSLIYNEQFF
TGTGCCAGCATCGGCAGCTTGATATACAATGAGCAGTTCTTC
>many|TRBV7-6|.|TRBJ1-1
CASSRQENTEAFF
TGTGCCAGCAGCCGACAGGAGAACACTGAAGCTTTCTTT
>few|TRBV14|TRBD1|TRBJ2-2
CASSHAPGTVNTGELFF
TGTGCCAGCAGCCACGCCCCCGGGACAGTAAACACCGGGGAGCTGTTTTTT
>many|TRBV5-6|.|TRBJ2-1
CASRPTTKRGTYNEQFF
TGTGCCAGCAGACCTACGACTAAGCGAGGGACCTACAATGAGCAGTTCTTC
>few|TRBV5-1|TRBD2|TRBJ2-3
CASSLVAGVGDTQYF
TGCGCCAGCAGCTTGGTAGCGGGAGTAGGGGATACGCAGTATTTT
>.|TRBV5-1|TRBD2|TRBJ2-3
CASSSLAGGLTDTQYF
TGCGCCAGCAGCTCACTAGCGGGAGGGCTCACAGATACGCAGTATTTT
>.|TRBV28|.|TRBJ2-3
CASSLRDTSTDTQYF
TGTGCCAGCAGTTTACGGGACACCTCCACAGATACGCAGTATTTT
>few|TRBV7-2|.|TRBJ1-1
CASSLVSLNTEAFF
TGTGCCAGCAGCTTAGTCAGCCTTAACACTGAAGCTTTCTTT
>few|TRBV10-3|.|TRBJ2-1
CAISEFGENEQFF
TGTGCCATCAGTGAGTTTGGAGAGAATGAGCAGTTCTTC
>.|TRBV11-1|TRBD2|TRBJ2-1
CASSLGTSGRINVYGQFF
TGTGCCAGCAGTTTAGGGACTAGCGGGAGGATCAATGTGTATGGGCAGTTCTTC
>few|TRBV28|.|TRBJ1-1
CASSLGQPETEAFF
TGTGCCAGCAGTTTAGGACAGCCGGAAACTGAAGCTTTCTTT
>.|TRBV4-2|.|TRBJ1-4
CASSQQDSSDEKLFF
TGTGCCAGCAGCCAGCAGGACAGCTCAGATGAAAAACTGTTTTTT
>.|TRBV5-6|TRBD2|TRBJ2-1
CASSSVPSGSSAHEQFF
TGTGCCAGCAGTTCTGTTCCTAGCGGGAGTTCCGCCCATGAGCAGTTCTTC
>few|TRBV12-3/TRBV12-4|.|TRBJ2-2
CASSPLGTNTGELFF
TGTGCCAGCAGCCCTCTGGGGACGAACACCGGGGAGCTGTTTTTT
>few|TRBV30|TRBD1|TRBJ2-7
CAWSPGTVSYEQYF
TGTGCCTGGAGTCCCGGGACAGTCTCCTACGAGCAGTACTTC
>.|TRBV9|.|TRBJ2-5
CASSVGPTPRETQYF
TGTGCCAGCAGCGTAGGACCAACCCCAAGGGAGACCCAGTACTTC
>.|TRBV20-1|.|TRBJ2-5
CSARTDEETQYF
TGCAGTGCCCGGACGGACGAAGAGACCCAGTACTTC
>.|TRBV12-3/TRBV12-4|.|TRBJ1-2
CASSLKGGYTF
TGTGCCAGCAGTCTCAAGGGTGGCTACACCTTC
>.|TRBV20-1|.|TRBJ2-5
CSAGEDETQYF
TGCAGTGCCGGGGAGGATGAGACCCAGTACTTC
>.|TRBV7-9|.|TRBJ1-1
CASNLEAAPKVF
TGTGCCAGCAACCTGGAGGCAGCACCGAAGGTGTTT
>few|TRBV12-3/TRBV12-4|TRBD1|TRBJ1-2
CASSLDRDRGYTF
TGTGCCAGCAGCCTAGACAGGGATCGCGGCTACACCTTC